What follows are 6 T cell receptor beta chains derived from one specimen sequenced in a study of blood T cell repertoires in COVID-19 (TCRdb year 2020). The library came from the immunoSEQ multiplex PCR assay. TCRdb limited this immuneACCESS table to in-frame rearrangements with V and J called. A share of clones is missing; checked studies link under half to unresolved V genes, and the rest is unexplained. In all, the sample holds approximately 260,000 clones, and about four fifths of those were seen once. The ten largest make up more than 9.5% of the sample. The sample comprised peripheral blood. The receptors stem from an elderly woman with acute or convalescent COVID-19.

CDR3 bases: TGCGCCAGCAGCATGACAGGGGGCGCAGATACGCAGTATTTT. It translates to CASSMTGGADTQYF. The J gene is TRBJ2-3, the V gene TRBV5-1, with 10 bases that match TRBD1. In germline, CDR1 is SGHRS, CDR2 YFSETQ. This CDR3 has 14 amino acids. Trimming removed 4 bases from V and 4 bases from J; junction bases left unmatched: 3. Together with reference TRBV5-1 and TRBJ2-3, the CDR3 gives the full variable domain: KAGVTQTPRYLIKTRGQQVTLSCSPISGHRSVSWYQQTPGQGLQFLFEYFSETQRNKGNFPGRFSGRQFSNSRSEMNVSTLELGDSALYLCASSMTGGADTQYFGPGTRLTVL.

This chain links TRBV5-4 with TRBJ2-5, with 9 bases fitting TRBD1. V lost 4 bases and J lost 1; bases outside the gene matches: 2. The CDR3 consists of 14 residues. The V gene's germline CDR1 is SGHNT and CDR2 YYREEE (reference sequence). The CDR3 bases are TGTGCCAGCAGCCGGGACAGGGTCCAAGAGACCCAGTACTTC. It codes for CASSRDRVQETQYF.

This rearrangement joins TRBV3-1 (or the pseudogene TRBV3-2) to TRBJ2-7; TRBD1 matches 9 bases. The CDR3 has 16 amino acids. The ends lost 3 bases at V and 6 bases at J; junction bases unmatched: 12. CDR1 is LGHDT and CDR2 is YNNKEL in the germline V gene (reference sequence). The CDR3 loop is CASSQLGTGRRREQYF. CDR3 coding DNA: TGTGCCAGCAGCCAGTTAGGGACAGGGCGGAGGCGCGAGCAGTACTTC.

The chain combines TRBV6-5 with TRBJ1-2; 7 nucleotides match TRBD1. Per germline, CDR1 MNHEY and CDR2 SVGAGI. V lost 9 bases, J lost 4 bases, and 2 bases stayed unmatched. This CDR3 contains 11 residues. CDR3 protein: CARSGGYGYTF. In DNA, the CDR3 is TGTGCCAGGTCAGGGGGCTATGGCTACACCTTC.

This clone appeared once. The V and J genes are TRBV19 and TRBJ1-4; no definite D call. The V gene's germline CDR1 is LNHDA and CDR2 SQIVND (reference sequence). This CDR3 is 15 amino acids long. The germline V and J ends were trimmed by 6 bases and 0 bases, with 11 bases remaining between them. The CDR3 sequence: CASSKLTATNEKLFF. The CDR3 DNA follows: TGTGCCAGTAGCAAGCTCACTGCAACTAATGAAAAACTGTTTTTT.

This clone appeared a few times. The CDR3 DNA is TGTGCCAGCAGCTTGGCCCGCGGGCCAGGTACGCAGTATTTT. Translation: CASSLARGPGTQYF. The chain is built from TRBV5-4 and TRBJ2-3, with D maybe TRBD2 (5 bases). Germline-derived CDR1 and CDR2 are SGHNT and YYREEE (reference sequence). Between the trimmed V and J ends, which lost 0 bases and 8 bases, there was a span of 13 bases. There are 14 residues in the CDR3. Together with reference TRBV5-4 and TRBJ2-3, the CDR3 gives the full variable domain: ETGVTQSPTHLIKTRGQQVTLRCSSQSGHNTVSWYQQALGQGPQFIFQYYREEENGRGNFPPRFSGLQFPNYSSELNVNALELDDSALYLCASSLARGPGTQYFGPGTRLTVL.